This is a list of T cell receptor beta chains from one sample in a study of early T cells in non-severe SARS-CoV-2 infection. TCRdb independently ran MiXCR on the 5' RACE reads; one entry per CDR3 protein. The table has fewer than 110,000 distinct CDR3 sequences, over 8.5% seen once. Input material: whole blood. These receptors were collected from an adult who was a healthcare worker with PCR-confirmed SARS-CoV-2 infection or an uninfected control (not recorded which). CDR3s include the opening cysteine and the closing phenylalanine or tryptophan. The D gene is left open where the match is weak. Some rows have no size entry. The others give once, few or many, or a class for an expanded clone.

abundance,v_gene,j_gene,d_gene,CDR3aa,CDR3nt
many,TRBV20-1,TRBJ2-3,TRBD2,CSAQPAGVSDTQYF,TGCAGTGCCCAACCGGCGGGAGTATCAGATACGCAGTATTTT
NA,TRBV20-1,TRBJ2-3,NA,CSANSGPTDTQYF,TGCAGTGCTAATAGCGGCCCCACAGATACGCAGTATTTT
NA,TRBV30,TRBJ2-7,NA,CAWSEGPWEQYF,TGTGCCTGGAGTGAAGGGCCCTGGGAGCAGTACTTC
many,TRBV15,TRBJ2-1,TRBD2,CATSRDQTSGNEQFF,TGTGCCACCAGCAGAGATCAGACTAGCGGTAATGAGCAGTTCTTC
NA,TRBV6-1,TRBJ1-1,NA,CASSVRDPDTEAFF,TGTGCCAGCAGTGTCCGGGACCCCGACACTGAAGCTTTCTTT
few,TRBV9,TRBJ2-1,NA,CASSPPQGLNEQFF,TGTGCCAGCAGCCCCCCCCAGGGGTTGAATGAGCAGTTCTTC
NA,TRBV6-2/TRBV6-3,TRBJ2-7,NA,CASSPPTDQAAEQYF,TGTGCCAGCAGTCCTCCGACAGATCAAGCAGCCGAGCAGTACTTC
NA,TRBV4-3,TRBJ2-6,NA,CASSQDREGLSPGANVLTF,TGCGCCAGCAGCCAAGATCGAGAAGGGCTCTCCCCTGGGGCCAACGTCCTGACTTTC
NA,TRBV7-3,TRBJ2-5,TRBD2,CASSLNPEEKRGKETQYF,TGTGCCAGCAGCTTAAACCCCGAGGAGAAGCGGGGTAAAGAGACCCAGTACTTC
few,TRBV27,TRBJ2-1,NA,CASSVRDDGYNEQFF,TGTGCCAGCAGTGTCCGGGACGACGGCTACAATGAGCAGTTCTTC
NA,TRBV29-1,TRBJ2-5,NA,CSVRGFRARETQYF,TGCAGCGTCCGGGGGTTCAGGGCCAGAGAGACCCAGTACTTC
NA,TRBV9,TRBJ2-7,TRBD2,CASSGTSSEQYF,TGTGCCAGCAGCGGGACTAGTTCCGAGCAGTACTTC
many,TRBV7-2,TRBJ2-5,NA,CATRGGNQETQYF,TGTGCCACCCGAGGTGGGAATCAAGAGACCCAGTACTTC
many,TRBV28,TRBJ1-1,NA,CASTSGTLEAFF,TGTGCCAGCACTTCGGGAACCTTAGAAGCTTTCTTT
many,TRBV7-3,TRBJ2-1,NA,CASSLLPDSSYNEQFF,TGTGCCAGCAGCTTACTTCCTGATAGCTCCTACAATGAGCAGTTCTTC
few,TRBV10-3,TRBJ2-1,NA,CAISARIDEQFF,TGTGCCATCAGTGCCCGGATCGATGAGCAGTTCTTC
NA,TRBV28,TRBJ1-5,NA,CASSPGPLYQPQHF,TGTGCCAGCAGTCCGGGCCCTCTCTATCAGCCCCAGCATTTT
few,TRBV15,TRBJ2-1,TRBD1,CATSRGDRVGNNEQFF,TGTGCCACCAGCAGAGGAGACAGGGTGGGGAACAATGAGCAGTTCTTC
NA,TRBV20-1,TRBJ2-1,TRBD1,CSASRDRLRNEQFF,TGCAGTGCTAGCAGGGACAGGCTTAGGAATGAGCAGTTCTTC
NA,TRBV7-9,TRBJ1-3,NA,CASSFVSRRGGWNTIYF,TGTGCCAGCAGCTTCGTCTCACGTCGCGGGGGGTGGAACACCATATATTTT
NA,TRBV5-1,TRBJ1-1,TRBD1,CASSWGGGRNTEAFF,TGCGCCAGCAGCTGGGGAGGGGGCAGGAACACTGAAGCTTTCTTT
NA,TRBV12-3/TRBV12-4,TRBJ2-3,NA,CASTYTDTQYF,TGTGCCAGCACCTACACAGATACGCAGTATTTT
once,TRBV7-2,TRBJ2-7,TRBD1,CASSPTGTGFYEQYF,TGTGCCAGCAGCCCTACCGGGACAGGGTTTTACGAGCAGTACTTC
NA,TRBV4-3,TRBJ1-3,NA,CASSQVLSAISGNTIYF,TGCGCCAGCAGCCAAGTTCTTTCTGCTATCTCTGGAAACACCATATATTTT
few,TRBV6-6,TRBJ1-5,TRBD1,CASSYSRDRGPSSNQPQHF,TGTGCCAGCAGTTACTCCCGGGACAGGGGGCCTAGTAGCAATCAGCCCCAGCATTTT
many,TRBV9,TRBJ2-1,TRBD2,CASTDGTSDEQFF,TGTGCCAGCACCGACGGGACTAGCGATGAGCAGTTCTTC
many,TRBV30,TRBJ1-1,NA,CAWSDGNTEAFF,TGTGCCTGGAGTGACGGGAACACTGAAGCTTTCTTT
few,TRBV7-9,TRBJ2-7,TRBD1,CASSLDRGQGGNKQYF,TGTGCCAGCAGCTTAGACCGGGGACAGGGAGGTAATAAGCAGTACTTC
NA,TRBV4-2,TRBJ2-2,NA,CASSQDLRGAGELFF,TGTGCCAGCAGCCAAGACCTTCGGGGAGCCGGGGAGCTGTTTTTT
many,TRBV3-1,TRBJ1-1,NA,CASSQRMTDEAFF,TGTGCCAGCAGCCAAAGGATGACGGATGAAGCTTTCTTT
NA,TRBV27,TRBJ1-1,NA,CASSLSGVRGKAFF,TGTGCCAGCAGTTTATCCGGTGTTCGGGGGAAAGCTTTCTTT
many,TRBV6-5,TRBJ2-3,TRBD2,CASSYSGGRASYTQYF,TGTGCCAGCAGTTATTCGGGCGGGAGGGCCTCATATACGCAGTATTTT
many,TRBV5-1,TRBJ1-6,NA,CASSRALDSPLHF,TGCGCCAGCAGCAGGGCCCTAGATTCACCCCTCCACTTT
few,TRBV4-3,TRBJ2-5,NA,CASSQGGGRRETQYF,TGCGCCAGCAGCCAAGGTGGCGGGCGCCGAGAGACCCAGTACTTC
few,TRBV11-2,TRBJ2-3,NA,CASSLAEGTYTQYF,TGTGCCAGCAGCTTAGCAGAAGGTACCTATACGCAGTATTTT
many,TRBV4-1,TRBJ2-3,NA,CASSHGVTRGAEDTQYF,TGCGCCAGCAGCCACGGTGTAACACGCGGGGCAGAAGATACGCAGTATTTT
NA,TRBV5-6,TRBJ2-7,TRBD1,CASSLAADRRTYEQYF,TGTGCCAGCAGCTTGGCCGCGGACAGGCGAACCTACGAGCAGTACTTC
few,TRBV2,TRBJ2-5,NA,CASRDGGKETQYF,TGTGCCAGCAGGGACGGTGGAAAAGAGACCCAGTACTTC
NA,TRBV28,TRBJ2-3,TRBD2,CASSRSLREDTDTQYF,TGTGCCAGCAGTCGGTCTTTGCGGGAGGACACAGATACGCAGTATTTT
few,TRBV5-1,TRBJ1-1,NA,CASRETGTNTEAFF,TGCGCCAGCAGGGAAACCGGCACGAACACTGAAGCTTTCTTT
NA,TRBV4-3,TRBJ2-3,TRBD2,CASSQESGTSGRPTDTQYF,TGCGCCAGCAGCCAAGAGTCCGGGACTAGCGGGAGACCCACAGATACGCAGTATTTT